Listed below are T cell receptor beta chains from one sample, sequenced in a study of cytomegalovirus exposure and HLA in healthy donors. Method: immunoSEQ multiplex PCR; TCRdb's copy keeps in-frame clones and lacks some. This repertoire shows about 180,000 clones, roughly 80% found once; its top ten account for 6% to 7.5%. The specimen sequenced was PBMCs. The receptors were gathered from a man between 25 and 39 years old in good health and CMV-seropositive. The CDR3 runs from the conserved cysteine through the conserved F or W. Each record gives: clone size, V gene, J gene, D gene, CDR3 length, CDR3 DNA, CDR3 protein. A D gene is named only where the DNA matches it firmly. Size is omitted from some rows. Given values are once, few, many or a class for expanded clones.

>few|TRBV9|TRBJ2-1|TRBD2|15
TGTGCCAGCAGCGTAGTCGGGGGAGGGCCCTATGAGCAGTTCTTC
CASSVVGGGPYEQFF
>.|TRBV10-1|TRBJ2-3|.|13
TGCGCCAGCAGGGCCAGTAGCACGGATACGCAGTATTTT
CASRASSTDTQYF
>few|TRBV4-1|TRBJ2-5|.|14
TGCGCCAGCAGCCAGGCCGCCAGGCAGGAGGCCCAGTACTTC
CASSQAARQEAQYF
>once|TRBV15|TRBJ2-7|.|14
TGTGCCACCAGCAGTTTGCCATACAACTACGAGCAGTACTTC
CATSSLPYNYEQYF
>.|TRBV19|TRBJ2-7|.|13
TGTGCCAGTAGGAGTCAGGGAACCTACGAGCAGTACTTC
CASRSQGTYEQYF
>.|TRBV28|TRBJ1-4|.|13
TGTGCCAGCAGTTTATTACAGGGATTAGGACTGTTTTTT
CASSLLQGLGLFF
>.|TRBV6-1|TRBJ1-5|.|14
TGTGCCAGCAGTGAGGCACGGGGGAGTCAGCCCCAGCATTTT
CASSEARGSQPQHF
>.|TRBV18|TRBJ2-7|.|13
TGTGCCAGCTCACCCCTAACGGTTCACGAGCAGTACTTC
CASSPLTVHEQYF
>.|TRBV27|TRBJ1-1|TRBD1|16
TGTGCCAGCAGTTCGGGACAGGGGGCCATGAACACTGAAGCTTTCTTT
CASSSGQGAMNTEAFF
>few|TRBV29-1|TRBJ2-5|.|15
TGCAGCGTTGAATGGTTAGAGGCGGGACAAGAGACCCAGTACTTC
CSVEWLEAGQETQYF
>.|TRBV27|TRBJ2-1|.|21
TGTGCCAGCAGACCTTATTTCGGATGGACTATCAAACACCCAACGTACAATGAGCAGTTCTTC
CASRPYFGWTIKHPTYNEQFF
>.|TRBV7-9|TRBJ2-7|.|18
TGTGCCAGCAGCTTCGCAATTGGTTCTACAGAGAGCTCCTACGAGCAGTACTTC
CASSFAIGSTESSYEQYF
>.|TRBV6-1|TRBJ2-5|.|12
TGTGCCAGCAGGAAGTCAGGGGACCAGCAGTACTTC
CASRKSGDQQYF
>.|TRBV27|TRBJ1-2|TRBD1|13
TGTGCCAGCAGTCAACAGGGGGAATTCGATTACACCTTC
CASSQQGEFDYTF
>.|TRBV5-6|TRBJ2-1|.|16
TGTGCCAGCAGCTTGGTCCGGGACTCAGCCTACAATGAGCAGTTCTTC
CASSLVRDSAYNEQFF
>.|TRBV5-1|TRBJ1-2|TRBD1|15
TGCGCCAGCAGTCTAACAGGGGCGGCAGGATATGGCTACACCTTC
CASSLTGAAGYGYTF
>.|TRBV11-3|TRBJ2-6|TRBD2|16
TGTGCCAGCAGCTTGGGGGGGGTTTCTGGGGCCAACGTCCTGACTTTC
CASSLGGVSGANVLTF
>few|TRBV5-6|TRBJ2-7|.|11
TGTGCCAGCAGCCAGGCCTCCGAGCAGTACTTC
CASSQASEQYF
>.|TRBV28|TRBJ2-7|TRBD2|14
TGTGCCAGCAGACTTAGCGGGACGGCCTACGAGCAGTACTTC
CASRLSGTAYEQYF
>.|TRBV11-3|TRBJ2-7|TRBD2|15
TGTGCCAGCAGCATACTACGCGGGGGCTCCTACGAGCAGTACTTC
CASSILRGGSYEQYF
>few|TRBV16|TRBJ2-1|.|13
TGTGCCAGCAGATCTTCCTCCTACAATGAGCAGTTCTTC
CASRSSSYNEQFF
>few|TRBV7-3|TRBJ2-1|TRBD1|14
TGTGCCAGCAGCTTAGGGACAGGGACGAATGAGCAGTTCTTC
CASSLGTGTNEQFF
>.|TRBV6-1|TRBJ1-5|.|14
TGTGCCAGCACCTTACAGGGTGGCAATCAGCCCCAGCATTTT
CASTLQGGNQPQHF
>.|TRBV2|TRBJ2-1|.|15
TGTGCCAGCAGTGAATCGATGGGGGGTTGGAATGAGCAGTTCTTC
CASSESMGGWNEQFF
>once|TRBV15|TRBJ2-1|TRBD1|15
TGTGCCACCAGGAGGGGGAGACAGGGAAGCAATGAGCAGTTCTTC
CATRRGRQGSNEQFF
>few|TRBV5-4|TRBJ1-2|TRBD1|16
TGTGCCAGCAGCTTGGCCGCAGGACAGGGCAACTATGGCTACACCTTC
CASSLAAGQGNYGYTF
>few|TRBV30|TRBJ2-1|TRBD2|13
TGTGCCGGGACTAGCGGATTCTACAATGAGCAGTTCTTC
CAGTSGFYNEQFF
>.|TRBV18|TRBJ1-2|TRBD1|15
TGTGCCAGCTCGCCCCTTCCGGACAGGGGGGAGGGCTACACCTTC
CASSPLPDRGEGYTF
>.|TRBV7-9|TRBJ1-4|TRBD1|16
TGTTCCAGCAGCCTTCGGACAGGTCCAACTAATGAAAAACTGTTTTTT
CSSSLRTGPTNEKLFF
>.|TRBV7-2|TRBJ2-7|TRBD2|14
TGTGCCAGCAGCCCCTTAGCGGGGGCTTGGGAGCAGTACTTC
CASSPLAGAWEQYF
>.|TRBV13|TRBJ2-1|TRBD2|17
TGTGCCAGCAGCTTAGCGCCAGGACTAGCGGGAGACAATGAGCAGTTCTTC
CASSLAPGLAGDNEQFF
>.|TRBV10-3|TRBJ1-5|TRBD1|15
TGTGCCATCAGGTACAACAGGGGGCACAATCAGCCCCAGCATTTT
CAIRYNRGHNQPQHF
>.|TRBV19|TRBJ1-2|.|14
TGTGCCAGTAGTATAGTCGGAGTTTTCTATGGCTACACCTTC
CASSIVGVFYGYTF
>.|TRBV6-5|TRBJ1-2|.|11
TGTGCCAGCAAACAGTTACAGGGTCACACCTTC
CASKQLQGHTF
>.|TRBV9|TRBJ1-3|TRBD1|15
TGTGCCAGCAGCACAGGGGGTTTGCACGGAAACACCATATATTTT
CASSTGGLHGNTIYF
>.|TRBV7-7|TRBJ2-3|.|17
TGTGCCAGCAGCCCACTGACGAGGGCTCGAAGCACAGATACGCAGTATTTT
CASSPLTRARSTDTQYF
>.|TRBV6-5|TRBJ1-3|.|14
TGTGCCAGCAGTTACGGCCAGGGAGGAAACACCATATATTTT
CASSYGQGGNTIYF
>.|TRBV7-2|TRBJ2-1|TRBD2|15
TGTGCCAGCAGCCTAGGACTAGCGGGATACAATGAGCAGTTCTTC
CASSLGLAGYNEQFF
>.|TRBV6-5|TRBJ1-1|TRBD1|14
TGTGCCAGCAGTTACCTGCCAGGGGGGACTGAAGCTTTCTTT
CASSYLPGGTEAFF
>.|TRBV9|TRBJ2-1|.|18
TGTGCCAGCAGCGTACCGGGTGGAGCTAGTTCGATCTACAATGAGCAGTTCTTC
CASSVPGGASSIYNEQFF
>.|TRBV2|TRBJ2-5|.|12
TGTGCCGGTAGGGGTCGCAAAGAGACCCAGTACTTC
CAGRGRKETQYF
>.|TRBV25-1|TRBJ1-2|.|13
TGTGCCAGCAGTGTAGGGGTCTCCTATGGCTACACCTTC
CASSVGVSYGYTF
>.|TRBV5-1|TRBJ2-2|TRBD2|15
TGCGCCAGCGAACCTAGCGGGGCGAGCACCGGGGAGCTGTTTTTT
CASEPSGASTGELFF
>.|TRBV7-2|TRBJ2-3|.|14
TGTGCCAGCACCATGCGGGGCCGGGGAGATACGCAGTATTTT
CASTMRGRGDTQYF
>.|TRBV11-3|TRBJ2-1|.|14
TGTGCCAGCAGCTACGCTACAGATCTTGATGAGCAGTTCTTC
CASSYATDLDEQFF
>.|TRBV27|TRBJ2-7|.|13
TGTGCCAGCAGTTACGGGGAAGACTACGAGCAGTACTTC
CASSYGEDYEQYF
>.|TRBV27|TRBJ2-1|TRBD2|17
TGTGCCAGCAGTTTCATCGGACTAGCGGATCCCTACAATGAGCAGTTCTTC
CASSFIGLADPYNEQFF
>few|TRBV30|TRBJ1-4|TRBD1|14
TGTGCCTGGGGGGACAGGGGGCTGAGTGAAAAACTGTTTTTT
CAWGDRGLSEKLFF
>.|TRBV6-6|TRBJ2-6|.|14
TGTGCCAGCAGTTCTCTCTCTGGGGCCAACGTCCTGACTTTC
CASSSLSGANVLTF
>.|TRBV5-1|TRBJ2-7|TRBD1|16
TGCGCCAGCCAAGAATTACAGGGGGCGGCCGCCTACGAGCAGTACTTC
CASQELQGAAAYEQYF
>.|TRBV27|TRBJ1-4|TRBD1|14
TGTGCCAGCAGTTCCCGACAGGGGAGGGAAAAACTGTTTTTT
CASSSRQGREKLFF
>.|TRBV5-4|TRBJ2-2|TRBD1|18
TGTGCCAGCAGCTCGGACAGGGGGCGAGATCGGGTCACCGGGGAGCTGTTTTTT
CASSSDRGRDRVTGELFF
>.|TRBV18|TRBJ2-7|TRBD1|16
TGTGCCAGCTCACCACCTCTGGGACAGGGAGCCTACGAACAGTACTTC
CASSPPLGQGAYEQYF
>.|TRBV5-1|TRBJ1-3|TRBD1|15
TGCGCCAGCAGCTTGGAGGGGACAGCTGGAAACACCATATATTTT
CASSLEGTAGNTIYF
>.|TRBV25-1|TRBJ2-7|.|13
TGTGCCAGCAGTGAATCGGGGGACCACGAGCAGTACTTC
CASSESGDHEQYF
>.|TRBV27|TRBJ1-4|.|15
TGTGCCAGCAGTGCTCAGGGAGGGGGTCCGGAAAAACTGTTTTTT
CASSAQGGGPEKLFF
>.|TRBV7-8|TRBJ1-3|.|15
TGTGCCAGCAGGGGGGGGGTTAACTCTGGAAACACCATATATTTT
CASRGGVNSGNTIYF